The 20 T cell receptor beta chains given below trace back to one sample, sequenced in a study of beta chain features in type 1 diabetes. Expressed TCRB transcripts were sequenced after all isolated RNA was converted to cDNA. TCRdb's table, derived via immunoSEQ multiplex PCR, lists solely in-frame clones and lacks some. Here the sample spans under 250,000 clones, roughly an eighth being singletons. The sequenced material came from naive CD4+ T cells from blood. The receptors originated from a woman aged 40 to 50 in good health.

This clone was detected a few times. The genes are TRBV2 and TRBJ1-2, with D unresolved. Germline CDR1 is SNHLY and CDR2 is FYNNEI. The CDR3 contains 14 residues. V was shortened by 7 bases and J by 0 bases, with 12 bases between the two germline ends. The CDR3 DNA sequence: TGTGCCAGCATTACAGAGCCTACTAACTATGGCTACACCTTC. This codes for CASITEPTNYGYTF.

The CDR3 region has the DNA TGTGCCAGCAGTGAATCTAGGGGACATCCCGCAGATACGCAGTATTTT. Translated, it gives CASSESRGHPADTQYF. This chain uses TRBV25-1 with TRBJ2-3; weak D call: TRBD1 (6 bases). The V gene's germline CDR1 is MGHDK and CDR2 SYGVNS. The CDR3 runs to 16 residues. V was cut by 1 base and J by 4 bases, with 15 bases left in between.

The V gene is TRBV27, the J gene TRBJ1-2, with TRBD1 as a possible D gene (5 bases). This CDR3 comprises 13 residues. Germline V gene data show CDR1 as MNHEY and CDR2 as SMNVEV (reference sequence). V was pared by 8 bases and J by 4 bases, with 14 bases between. CDR3 DNA sequence: TGTGCCAGCCATGCGCAGGGTACCTATGGCTACACCTTC. The encoded protein is CASHAQGTYGYTF.

This clone was observed a few times. The rearrangement links TRBV19 to TRBJ2-5; 9 bases are shared with TRBD2. CDR3 length: 15 residues. V was clipped by 3 bases and J by 2 bases; unmatched bases: 4. Germline V lookup: CDR1 LNHDA, CDR2 SQIVND (reference sequence). CDR3 nucleotides: TGTGCCAGTAGTATTCCTAGCGGGGTGCAAGAGACCCAGTACTTC. As protein: CASSIPSGVQETQYF.

The table lists this clone with a count of one. A read error may explain this, as a much larger clone is one base away. The same CDR3 also results from other DNA sequences found in this sample. The chain joins TRBV7-2 to TRBJ2-5; D not resolved. V lost 5 bases to trimming and J lost 2 bases, with 3 bases between them. The V gene's germline CDR1 is SGHTA and CDR2 FQGNSA. This CDR3 is built from 11 residues. CDR3 residues: CASSLQETQYF. The CDR3 nucleotides read TGTGCCAGCAGCCTTCAAGAGACCCAGTACTTC.

This rearrangement joins TRBV9 to TRBJ1-5; possibly TRBD1 for D (5 bases). The CDR3 totals 15 residues. Trimming removed 4 bases at V and 7 bases at J, with 18 bases between. In germline, CDR1 is SGDLS, CDR2 YYNGEE. CDR3 protein: CASSPGGRVRQPQHF. DNA for the CDR3: TGTGCCAGCAGCCCGGGGGGGAGGGTAAGGCAGCCCCAGCATTTT.

The sample holds a few counts of this clone. The chain links TRBV5-1 to TRBJ1-2; no clear D gene. CDR3 size: 15 residues. Germline V gene data show CDR1 as SGHRS and CDR2 as YFSETQ. V was trimmed by 0 bases and J by 2 bases, leaving 11 bases between them. Here the CDR3 DNA reads TGCGCCAGCAGCTTGGGCGGAGGGAGAAACTATGGCTACACCTTC. This encodes CASSLGGGRNYGYTF.

The V and J genes are TRBV29-1 and TRBJ2-3; 11 bases align to TRBD2. CDR1 is SQVTM and CDR2 is ANQGSEA in the germline V gene. This CDR3 has 17 residues. V lost 6 bases and J lost 6; bases outside the gene matches: 17. The CDR3 coding sequence is TGCAGCGTCAAAATAGGGCTTAGCGGGGGGGCGAGGGATACGCAGTATTTT. Translated: CSVKIGLSGGARDTQYF.

This clone was found a few times. V usage is TRBV5-4 and J usage is TRBJ2-3; a possible D gene is TRBD2 (5 bases). V lost 2 bases, J lost 8 bases, and 12 bases lay in between. CDR1 SGHNT and CDR2 YYREEE come from the germline V gene (reference sequence). The CDR3 is 13 residues long. CDR3 bases: TGTGCCAGCAGCTTCATGGGAGACGTTACGCAGTATTTT. Its translation is CASSFMGDVTQYF.

This clone has only a few counts. The J gene is TRBJ2-5, the V gene TRBV5-1, with 8 bases identical to TRBD2. The junction had 6 bases not matched to a gene; V was cut back by 0 bases and J by 5 bases. The length of the CDR3 is 15 residues. Germline V gene data show CDR1 as SGHRS and CDR2 as YFSETQ. The CDR3 DNA reads as TGCGCCAGCAGCTTGGATGGGACTAGTCATGAGACCCAGTACTTC. Protein: CASSLDGTSHETQYF.

This clone was seen more than once but under ten times. The chain has TRBV11-2 and TRBJ2-2, with D possibly being TRBD2 (5 bases). This CDR3 comprises 16 residues. The germline gives CDR1 SGHAT, CDR2 FQNNGV. Trimming took 8 bases from V and 2 from J, leaving 18 bases between them. The CDR3 DNA sequence: TGTGCCAGCGGTATAGGACTTCCCTTAAACACCGGGGAGCTGTTTTTT. Translating it yields CASGIGLPLNTGELFF.

This clone was observed a few times. The chain couples TRBV27 to TRBJ1-1; no clear D. The ends were cut back, 5 bases at V and 3 bases at J, with 10 bases in the middle. CDR3 length: 13 amino acids. Per the germline V gene, CDR1 is MNHEY and CDR2 is SMNVEV (reference sequence). Written as DNA, the CDR3 is TGTGCCAGCAGTCGGATTGCGGACACTGAAGCTTTCTTT. As protein: CASSRIADTEAFF.

This clone has more than one count but fewer than ten. The chain recombines TRBV19 with TRBJ2-1; 10 nucleotides align to TRBD2. From germline, CDR1 is LNHDA and CDR2 SQIVND (reference sequence). This CDR3 has 16 amino acids. The V gene end was trimmed by 4 bases and the J gene end by 4 bases; junction bases not matched to a gene: 7. CDR3 loop: CASSTPSGGAYNEQFF. In DNA, the CDR3 is TGTGCCAGTAGTACTCCAAGCGGGGGGGCTTACAATGAGCAGTTCTTC. Complete variable domain (other parts from reference TRBV19 and TRBJ2-1): DGGITQSPKYLFRKEGQNVTLSCEQNLNHDAMYWYRQDPGQGLRLIYYSQIVNDFQKGDIAEGYSVSREKKESFPLTVTSAQKNPTAFYLCASSTPSGGAYNEQFFGPGTRLTVL.

This clone has more than one count but fewer than ten. The J gene is TRBJ2-7, the V gene TRBV27, with no clear D. V was pared by 5 bases and J by 3 bases, with 20 bases between. The CDR3 length is 16 residues. In germline, CDR1 is MNHEY, CDR2 SMNVEV (reference sequence). CDR3 nucleotide sequence: TGTGCCAGCAGTCCCCACCAATTTGAGGAAAACTACGAGCAGTACTTC. It encodes CASSPHQFEENYEQYF.

This chain uses TRBV5-1 with TRBJ2-4; a weak D match, TRBD1 (5 bases). CDR1 SGHRS and CDR2 YFSETQ come from the germline V gene. V gave up 4 bases and J gave up 0 bases, with 11 bases separating them. CDR3 length: 15 residues. CDR3: CASSPRQLAKNIQYF. In DNA form, the CDR3 reads TGCGCCAGCAGCCCAAGACAGCTAGCCAAAAACATTCAGTACTTC. Full variable domain (outside the CDR3, taken from reference TRBV5-1 and TRBJ2-4): KAGVTQTPRYLIKTRGQQVTLSCSPISGHRSVSWYQQTPGQGLQFLFEYFSETQRNKGNFPGRFSGRQFSNSRSEMNVSTLELGDSALYLCASSPRQLAKNIQYFGAGTRLSVL.

This clone was seen a few times. The CDR3 reads CASSLVAGGNTEAFF. CDR3 coding DNA: TGTGCCAGCAGCTTAGTCGCAGGGGGGAACACTGAAGCTTTCTTT. This chain uses TRBV11-2 with TRBJ1-1; TRBD1 agrees at 7 bases. The CDR3 extends over 15 amino acids. Looked up from germline, CDR1 is SGHAT and CDR2 is FQNNGV. J gave up 1 base and V 1 base, and 3 bases lay outside the gene matches.

The CDR3 nucleotides are TGTGCCAGCAGCTTACTCGGGACAGGCACCCAGTATTTT. Translation: CASSLLGTGTQYF. The chain links TRBV7-2 to TRBJ2-3; 8 bases are shared with TRBD1. The V and J ends lost 2 bases and 12 bases, in that order; junction bases with no gene match: 7. The CDR3 loop spans 13 amino acids. Germline V gene data show CDR1 as SGHTA and CDR2 as FQGNSA.

The V gene is TRBV13, the J gene TRBJ2-1, with D maybe TRBD1 (5 bases). CDR3 size: 16 residues. V gave up 2 bases and J gave up 4 bases, with 15 bases separating them. CDR1 is PRHDT and CDR2 is FYEKMQ in the germline V gene (reference sequence). This CDR3 is CASSLQHRTWYNEQFF. CDR3 bases: TGTGCCAGCAGCTTACAGCACCGGACATGGTACAATGAGCAGTTCTTC. Filled out from reference TRBV13 and TRBJ2-1, the complete variable domain reads AAGVIQSPRHLIKEKRETATLKCYPIPRHDTVYWYQQGPGQDPQFLISFYEKMQSDKGSIPDRFSAQQFSDYHSELNMSSLELGDSALYFCASSLQHRTWYNEQFFGPGTRLTVL.

CDR3 in amino acids: CASSEYPSGGDEQYF. The CDR3 coding sequence is TGTGCCAGCAGTGAATACCCTAGCGGGGGTGACGAGCAGTACTTC. The chain recombines TRBV25-1 with TRBJ2-5, with 10 bases lining up with TRBD2. The tail of the sequence fits TRBJ2-7 better, so the J call may be wrong. Germline loops: CDR1 MGHDK, CDR2 SYGVNS. The CDR3 has 15 residues.

Comment on this clone: Other DNA sequences in this specimen translate into the identical CDR3. The chain recombines TRBV18 with TRBJ2-7; D is possibly TRBD2 (5 bases). Trimming stripped 0 bases from V and 2 bases from J, with 8 bases between. This CDR3 has 14 amino acids. The germline gives CDR1 KGHSH, CDR2 LQKENI. The CDR3 DNA reads as TGTGCCAGCTCACCACCTTCGGGGACCTACGAGCAGTACTTC. Translation: CASSPPSGTYEQYF.